This T cell receptor beta chain appears in the sequencing data of a study of cytomegalovirus exposure and HLA in healthy donors. Study overall: Previous work identified some 120 million unique TCR beta sequences from about 179 million T cells. Whole-study results and caveats: HLA allele associations emerged for under 20,000 TCR beta sequences in a later analysis, at 0.05 false discovery rate. Researchers reported in a later analysis that a missense DCLRE1C variant was tied to TCR beta V- and J-gene trimming.

This clone was recorded once. Its cognate antigen is unknown. The PCR contained 60 Vbeta and 13 Jbeta primers. Profiling relied on immunoSEQ multiplex PCR, and the TCRdb table lists in-frame clones only, not all of them. The data hold 43,000 or so clones, with around 77% observed a single time. The CDR3 sequence is 17 residues long. Deletions cut 1 base from V and 0 bases from J, with 13 bases between. From germline, CDR1 is SGHDN and CDR2 FVKESK. This receptor was taken from a man aged 25 to 40 in good health and CMV-seronegative. The sequenced sample consisted of PBMCs. This chain joins TRBV14 and TRBJ1-3, with D possibly being TRBD1 (6 bases). DNA of the CDR3: TGTGCCAGCAGCCAAGGGATGACAGGACTCTCTGGAAACACCATATATTTT. This translates into CASSQGMTGLSGNTIYF.